A selection of T cell receptor beta chains follows, all from one sample in a study of tumor-infiltrating lymphocytes in primary liver carcinoma. TCRdb recomputed calls from the multiplex PCR reads with MiXCR, one row per CDR3 protein. The data show over 100,000 distinct CDR3 sequences, 55% to 70% seen once. The sample taken for sequencing was tumor-adjacent normal liver tissue. These receptors were obtained from a woman in her sixties or seventies with primary liver carcinoma and hepatitis B virus infection. Each CDR3 is given with its conserved first and last residue. Fields, in order: J gene, V gene, CDR3 protein.

TRBJ2-7,TRBV7-9,CASSSPLRGQSSHEQYF
TRBJ2-2,TRBV11-2,CASSPPQGPTEKLFF
TRBJ2-1,TRBV28,CASSLGTSSEQFF
TRBJ2-7,TRBV10-3,CAISRSTSGNSYEQYF
TRBJ2-3,TRBV6-6,CASSRQISTDMQYF
TRBJ2-3,TRBV15,CATSRDAGRADTQYF
TRBJ2-1,TRBV29-1,CSVEGVSTESSYNEQFF
TRBJ2-7,TRBV11-2,CASTLTSGAREQYF
TRBJ1-6,TRBV11-3,CASSFVCRGDSPLHF
TRBJ1-6,TRBV11-1,CASSRTMVSPLHF
TRBJ1-5,TRBV20-1,CSASGVINQPQHF
TRBJ2-3,TRBV7-9,CASSLAGADTQYF
TRBJ2-1,TRBV6-1,CASREGGGRGRPYNEQFF
TRBJ1-1,TRBV4-1,CTSSAGNTEALF
TRBJ1-3,TRBV4-2,CASSQYGGGFTGNTIYF
TRBJ1-2,TRBV4-1,CASSHEDLNYGYTF
TRBJ2-1,TRBV12-3/TRBV12-4,CASQGGLVFYNEQFF
TRBJ2-5,TRBV29-1,CSVDQGGADETQYF
TRBJ2-2,TRBV29-1,CNVGGTSATGKLFF
TRBJ1-1,TRBV12-3/TRBV12-4,CASSFAGNTEAFF
TRBJ2-2,TRBV29-1,CSVREQGVLGERFF
TRBJ2-1,TRBV11-2,CASSLAWGASRYNEQFF
TRBJ1-2,TRBV21-1,CASSKAWLVNYGYTF
TRBJ2-5,TRBV7-8,CASSLGSWFGETQYF
TRBJ2-1,TRBV5-6,CASSISLGDRLYNEQFF
TRBJ2-2,TRBV29-1,CSVVGTSGRADTGELFF
TRBJ1-4,TRBV5-1,CASSPGPGGNLFF
TRBJ2-1,TRBV30,CVWGAGNEQFF
TRBJ2-1,TRBV6-4,CASSVSGKTYNEQFF